A single sample gave rise to the 20 T cell receptor beta chains below, sequenced in a study of cytomegalovirus exposure and HLA in healthy donors. In the PCR, 60 Vbeta and 13 Jbeta primers were used. Some clones are missing from TCRdb's copy, which holds only in-frame ones; the method was immunoSEQ multiplex PCR. The sample comprises approximately 160,000 clones, approximately 80% of which are singletons, and roughly 7.4% rests with the top ten. The sequencing input was PBMCs. All receptors come from a male donor in good health and CMV-seropositive.

This sequence joins TRBV15 and TRBJ1-5; no clear D. The germline CDR1 and CDR2 sequences are LNHNV and YYDKDF (reference sequence). The CDR3 has 17 amino acids. V lost 1 base and J 2 bases, leaving 15 bases between the germline ends. The CDR3 region has the DNA TGTGCCACCAGCAGAGGTCTCCTTGGCACCCGCAATCAGCCCCAGCATTTT. Translated, it gives CATSRGLLGTRNQPQHF.

This clone showed up just once. The chain couples TRBV19 to TRBJ1-5; TRBD1 might be the D (5 bases). Germline assignment: CDR1 LNHDA and CDR2 SQIVND (reference sequence). The CDR3 length is 14 residues. Trimming shortened V by 3 bases and J by 1 base, and 7 bases separated the two germline ends. CDR3 sequence: CASSMQGSNQPQHF. The CDR3, as DNA: TGTGCCAGTAGTATGCAGGGAAGCAATCAGCCCCAGCATTTT.

The DNA of the CDR3 is TGTGCCAGCTCACCACTGGACATCTATGGCTACACCTTC. Translation: CASSPLDIYGYTF. The genes are TRBV18 and TRBJ1-2; tentatively, D is TRBD1 (5 bases). Germline CDR1 and CDR2: KGHSH and LQKENI. This CDR3 region has 13 residues. V lost 1 base and J lost 4, with 7 bases in between.

The sample holds one count of this clone. The rearrangement links TRBV2 to TRBJ2-3, with unresolved D. This CDR3 spans 14 amino acids. Trimming left V 4 bases short and J 0 bases short, with 8 bases between. Germline V gene sequence: CDR1 SNHLY, CDR2 FYNNEI. The CDR3 here is CASSVVSSTDTQYF. The CDR3 region has the DNA TGTGCCAGCAGTGTCGTTAGTAGCACAGATACGCAGTATTTT. Supplemented by reference TRBV2 and TRBJ2-3, the full variable domain reads EPEVTQTPSHQVTQMGQEVILRCVPISNHLYFYWYRQILGQKVEFLVSFYNNEISEKSEIFDDQFSVERPDGSNFTLKIRSTKLEDSAMYFCASSVVSSTDTQYFGPGTRLTVL.

This clone was seen just once. The chain carries TRBV6-5 and TRBJ2-7; 7 bases fit TRBD2. Per the germline V gene, CDR1 is MNHEY and CDR2 is SVGAGI. The CDR3 consists of 13 residues. Unmatched junction bases numbered 10, after V lost 8 bases and J lost 6 bases. CDR3 DNA sequence: TGTGCCAGCTCTGGGGGGGAGGGCCGCGAGCAGTACTTC. This gives the protein CASSGGEGREQYF.

The CDR3 sequence is CASSPNRGEYPGNTIYF. CDR3 sequence (DNA): TGTGCCAGCAGCCCCAACCGGGGGGAGTATCCTGGAAACACCATATATTTT. The genes are TRBV7-9 and TRBJ1-3; weak D call: TRBD1 (5 bases). In germline, CDR1 is SEHNR, CDR2 FQNEAQ (reference sequence). The CDR3 runs to 17 residues. V gave up 5 bases and J gave up 2 bases, with 19 bases separating them. Using reference TRBV7-9 and TRBJ1-3 for the parts outside the CDR3, the full variable domain is DTGVSQNPRHKITKRGQNVTFRCDPISEHNRLYWYRQTLGQGPEFLTYFQNEAQLEKSRLLSDRFSAERPKGSFSTLEIQRTEQGDSAMYLCASSPNRGEYPGNTIYFGEGSWLTVV.

This sequence joins TRBV7-9 and TRBJ2-1; a weak D match, TRBD2 (5 bases). The CDR3 has 12 amino acids. CDR1 SEHNR and CDR2 FQNEAQ come from the germline V gene (reference sequence). CDR3 residues: CSSERVVREQFF. The CDR3 DNA is TGTTCCTCTGAGAGGGTCGTTCGGGAGCAGTTCTTC.

V and J are TRBV7-2 and TRBJ2-7, with D possibly TRBD1 on 6 matching bases. The CDR3 is 14 residues long. Germline CDR1 and CDR2: SGHTA and FQGNSA. The V and J ends lost 2 bases and 7 bases respectively, with 15 bases between them. CDR3 loop: CASSLRSGAGEQYF. The DNA for the CDR3 is TGTGCCAGCAGCTTAAGATCAGGGGCCGGGGAGCAGTACTTC.

This chain uses TRBV7-9 with TRBJ1-2, with 7 bases that match TRBD1. V gave up 4 bases and J gave up 1 base; unmatched junction bases: 9. There are 16 residues in the CDR3. Germline V gene sequence: CDR1 SEHNR, CDR2 FQNEAQ (reference sequence). The CDR3, as DNA: TGTGCCAGCAGCTCTTCCGGGACAGAGCTTAACTATGGCTACACCTTC. Translating it yields CASSSSGTELNYGYTF.

This chain uses TRBV7-9 with TRBJ1-2; possible D gene TRBD1, 5 bases. Germline CDR1 reads SEHNR; CDR2 reads FQNEAQ (reference sequence). V gave up 5 bases and J gave up 3 bases, with 13 bases separating them. The CDR3 is 14 residues long. For the CDR3, the DNA is TGTGCCAGCAGCCCAGGGACTGCTGACTATGGCTACACCTTC. It codes for CASSPGTADYGYTF.

The rearrangement uses TRBV4-3 and TRBJ2-3; D possibly corresponds to TRBD1 (5 bases). Germline CDR1 LGHNA, CDR2 YSLEER. This CDR3 region has 13 residues. The V end was cut by 3 bases, the J end by 4 bases, with 8 bases between. The CDR3, as DNA: TGCGCCAGCAGCCAGGACATCGCAGATACGCAGTATTTT. Protein sequence: CASSQDIADTQYF.

This clone was detected only once. This chain joins TRBV5-1 and TRBJ1-2; D might be TRBD1 (5 bases). V shed 4 bases and J shed 3 bases, with 16 bases lying between them. This CDR3 contains 15 residues. Germline CDR1 reads SGHRS; CDR2 reads YFSETQ. CDR3 loop: CASSPRGDLDYGYTF. The CDR3, as DNA: TGCGCCAGCAGCCCCCGGGGGGATCTTGACTATGGCTACACCTTC.

The chain combines TRBV2 with TRBJ1-5; 7 bases agree with TRBD1. Germline V gene data show CDR1 as SNHLY and CDR2 as FYNNEI. CDR3 length: 15 residues. Trimming cost V 7 bases and J 0 bases; bases outside gene matches: 6. The CDR3 DNA follows: TGTGCCAGCAAAAGGACAGGATATAGCAATCAGCCCCAGCATTTT. This gives the protein CASKRTGYSNQPQHF.

The J gene is TRBJ2-1, the V gene TRBV30; TRBD2 aligns across 7 bases. J lost 6 bases, V lost 2 bases, and 13 bases had no gene match. Germline loops: CDR1 GTSNPN, CDR2 SVGIG (reference sequence). The CDR3 has 16 amino acids. For the CDR3, the DNA is TGTGCCTGGAGTATTCGGAGAGCGGGGAAACGCAATGAGCAGTTCTTC. It specifies CAWSIRRAGKRNEQFF.

This sequence joins TRBV5-6 and TRBJ2-3; D ambiguous. This CDR3 is built from 13 residues. V was shortened by 0 bases and J by 3 bases, with 5 bases between the two germline ends. Germline CDR1 is SGHDT and CDR2 is YYEEEE. In nucleotides, the CDR3 is TGTGCCAGCAGCTTGGCAGTTACAGATACGCAGTATTTT. It codes for CASSLAVTDTQYF.

This chain joins TRBV11-1 and TRBJ2-7; 10 positions agree with TRBD1. The germline gives CDR1 SGHAT, CDR2 FQDESV (reference sequence). After removal of 1 base from V and 5 bases from J, the junction contained 8 bases not matched to a gene. The CDR3 has 16 residues. The CDR3 spells CASSLDGGTGADEQYF. CDR3 DNA: TGTGCCAGCAGCTTAGATGGGGGGACAGGGGCGGACGAGCAGTACTTC.

The J gene is TRBJ2-1, the V gene TRBV10-1, with 9 bases that match TRBD2. Germline values: CDR1 WNHNN, CDR2 SYGVQD (reference sequence). The CDR3 is 13 residues long. Losses at the gene ends were 0 bases for V and 15 bases for J; bases not matched to a gene: 6. The CDR3 DNA follows: TGCGCCAGCAGTGAGTCGTTGGGACTAGCACTGTTCTTC. Translating gives CASSESLGLALFF.

The chain has TRBV6-5 and TRBJ2-6; unclear D gene. Germline lookup yields CDR1 MNHEY and CDR2 SVGAGI. V gave up 5 bases and J gave up 2 bases, with 10 bases separating them. The CDR3 is 15 residues long. The CDR3 here is CASSIERTGANVLTF. The CDR3 bases are TGTGCCAGCAGTATCGAGAGGACTGGGGCCAACGTCCTGACTTTC.

The chain links TRBV6-5 to TRBJ1-5, with D possibly matching TRBD1 (5 bases). Trimming cost V 5 bases and J 5 bases, with 13 bases left between them. Germline V gives CDR1 MNHEY, CDR2 SVGAGI. The CDR3 is made up of 14 amino acids. The CDR3 is CASSGGREYQPQHF. DNA for the CDR3: TGTGCCAGCAGTGGGGGGAGGGAGTATCAGCCCCAGCATTTT.

The table lists this clone with a few counts. This rearrangement joins TRBV2 to TRBJ1-1, with D perhaps TRBD1 (5 bases). The CDR3 consists of 12 residues. Per the germline V gene, CDR1 is SNHLY and CDR2 is FYNNEI. V shed 7 bases and J shed 4 bases, with 10 bases lying between them. CDR3 coding DNA: TGTGCCAGCATTGAGGGGAGCACTGAAGCTTTCTTT. It specifies CASIEGSTEAFF. The variable domain in full, completed from reference TRBV2 and TRBJ1-1, reads EPEVTQTPSHQVTQMGQEVILRCVPISNHLYFYWYRQILGQKVEFLVSFYNNEISEKSEIFDDQFSVERPDGSNFTLKIRSTKLEDSAMYFCASIEGSTEAFFGQGTRLTVV.